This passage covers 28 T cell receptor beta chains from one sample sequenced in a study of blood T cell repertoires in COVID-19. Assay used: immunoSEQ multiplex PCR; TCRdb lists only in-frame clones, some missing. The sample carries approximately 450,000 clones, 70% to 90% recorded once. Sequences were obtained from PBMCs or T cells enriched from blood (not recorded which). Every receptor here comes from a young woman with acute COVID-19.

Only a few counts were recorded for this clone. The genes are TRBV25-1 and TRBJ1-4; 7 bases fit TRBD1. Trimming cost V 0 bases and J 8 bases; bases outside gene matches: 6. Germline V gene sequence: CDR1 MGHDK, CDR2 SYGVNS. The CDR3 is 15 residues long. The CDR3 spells CASSEYYRGDEKLFF. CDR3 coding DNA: TGTGCCAGCAGTGAATACTACAGGGGTGACGAAAAACTGTTTTTT.

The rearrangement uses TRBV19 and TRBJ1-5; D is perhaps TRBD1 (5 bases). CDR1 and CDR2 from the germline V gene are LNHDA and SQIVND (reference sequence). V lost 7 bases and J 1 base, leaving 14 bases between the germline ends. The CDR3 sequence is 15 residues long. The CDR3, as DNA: TGTGCCAGTAAGGTGCCAGGGAAAAGCAATCAGCCCCAGCATTTT. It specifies CASKVPGKSNQPQHF.

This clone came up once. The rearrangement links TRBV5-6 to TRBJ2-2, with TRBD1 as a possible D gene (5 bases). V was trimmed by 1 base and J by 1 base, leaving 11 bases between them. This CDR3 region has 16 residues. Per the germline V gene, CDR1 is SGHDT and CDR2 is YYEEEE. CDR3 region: CASSLRGMGNTGELFF. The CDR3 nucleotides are TGTGCCAGCAGCTTGAGGGGTATGGGGAACACCGGGGAGCTGTTTTTT. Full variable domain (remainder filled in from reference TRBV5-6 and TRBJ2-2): DAGVTQSPTHLIKTRGQQVTLRCSPKSGHDTVSWYQQALGQGPQFIFQYYEEEERQRGNFPDRFSGHQFPNYSSELNVNALLLGDSALYLCASSLRGMGNTGELFFGEGSRLTVL.

This CDR3 is CASSQDRGRAYEQYF. The CDR3 bases are TGCGCCAGCAGCCAAGATCGGGGAAGGGCCTACGAGCAGTACTTC. The chain uses TRBV4-3 and TRBJ2-7; D possibly corresponds to TRBD2 (5 bases). This CDR3 spans 15 amino acids. V gave up 0 bases and J gave up 2 bases, with 11 bases separating them. CDR1 LGHNA and CDR2 YSLEER come from the germline V gene.

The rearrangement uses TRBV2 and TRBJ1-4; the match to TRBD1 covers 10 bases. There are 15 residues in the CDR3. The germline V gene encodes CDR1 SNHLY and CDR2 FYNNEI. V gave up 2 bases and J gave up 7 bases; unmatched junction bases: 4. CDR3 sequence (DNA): TGTGCCAGCAGTGAAATCGGACAGGGGGGTGAAAAACTGTTTTTT. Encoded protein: CASSEIGQGGEKLFF.

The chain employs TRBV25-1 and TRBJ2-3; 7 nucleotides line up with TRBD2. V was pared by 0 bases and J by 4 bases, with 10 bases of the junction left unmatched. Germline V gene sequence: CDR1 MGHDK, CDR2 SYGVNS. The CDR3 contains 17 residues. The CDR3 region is CASSEYSAGAGADTQYF. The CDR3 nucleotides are TGTGCCAGCAGTGAATATTCCGCGGGAGCTGGGGCAGATACGCAGTATTTT.

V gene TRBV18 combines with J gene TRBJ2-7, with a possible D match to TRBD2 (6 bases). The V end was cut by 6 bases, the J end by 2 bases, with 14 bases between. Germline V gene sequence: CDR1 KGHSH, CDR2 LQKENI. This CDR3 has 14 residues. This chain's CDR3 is CASSLIGGPYEQYF. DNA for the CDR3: TGTGCCAGCTCCCTCATCGGGGGACCCTACGAGCAGTACTTC.

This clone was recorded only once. The CDR3 spells CASSLVTGRVGTEAFF. The CDR3 DNA reads as TGTGCCAGCAGCTTGGTGACAGGGCGGGTCGGGACTGAAGCTTTCTTT. The chain employs TRBV5-8 and TRBJ1-1; TRBD1 aligns across 7 bases. The CDR3 is 16 amino acids. J gave up 5 bases and V 0 bases, and 10 bases lay outside the gene matches. Germline lookup yields CDR1 SGHTS and CDR2 YDEGEE.

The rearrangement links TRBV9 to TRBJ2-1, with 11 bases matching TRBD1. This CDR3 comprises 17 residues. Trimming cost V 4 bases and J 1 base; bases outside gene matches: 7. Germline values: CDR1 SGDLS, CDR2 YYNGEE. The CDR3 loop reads CASSPRTGGLSYNEQFF. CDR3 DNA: TGTGCCAGCAGCCCCCGGACAGGGGGCTTATCCTACAATGAGCAGTTCTTC.

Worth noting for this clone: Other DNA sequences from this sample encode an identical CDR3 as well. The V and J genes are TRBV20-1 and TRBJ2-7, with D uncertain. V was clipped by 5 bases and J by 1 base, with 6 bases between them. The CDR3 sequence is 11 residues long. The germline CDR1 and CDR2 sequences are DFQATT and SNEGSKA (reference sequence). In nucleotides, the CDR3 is TGCAGTGCTCGTCTTTCCTACGAGCAGTACTTC. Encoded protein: CSARLSYEQYF.

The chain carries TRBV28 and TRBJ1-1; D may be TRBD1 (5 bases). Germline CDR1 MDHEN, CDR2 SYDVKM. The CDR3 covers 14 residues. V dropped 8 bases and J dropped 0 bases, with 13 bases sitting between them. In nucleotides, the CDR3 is TGTGCCAGCGGGGGGGAGGGTTTGAACACTGAAGCTTTCTTT. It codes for CASGGEGLNTEAFF. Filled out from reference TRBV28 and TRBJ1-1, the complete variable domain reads DVKVTQSSRYLVKRTGEKVFLECVQDMDHENMFWYRQDPGLGLRLIYFSYDVKMKEKGDIPEGYSVSREKKERFSLILESASTNQTSMYLCASGGEGLNTEAFFGQGTRLTVV.

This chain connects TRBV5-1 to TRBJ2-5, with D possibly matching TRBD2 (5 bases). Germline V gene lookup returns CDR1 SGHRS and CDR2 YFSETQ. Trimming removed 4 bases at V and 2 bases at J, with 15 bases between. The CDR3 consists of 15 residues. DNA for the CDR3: TGCGCCAGCAGCCCCGGTCTCGGAGGTCAAGAGACCCAGTACTTC. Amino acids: CASSPGLGGQETQYF.

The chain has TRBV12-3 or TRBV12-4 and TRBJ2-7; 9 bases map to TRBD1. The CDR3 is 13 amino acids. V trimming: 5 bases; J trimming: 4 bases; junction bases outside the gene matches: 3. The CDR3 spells CASSPGTGYEQYF. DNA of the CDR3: TGTGCCAGCAGTCCCGGGACAGGGTACGAGCAGTACTTC.

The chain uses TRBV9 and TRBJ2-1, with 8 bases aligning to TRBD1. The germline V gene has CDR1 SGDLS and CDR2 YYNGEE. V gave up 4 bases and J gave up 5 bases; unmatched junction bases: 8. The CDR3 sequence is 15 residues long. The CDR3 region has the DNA TGTGCCAGCAGCCCCCAGGGGGCGCGTGACAATGAGCAGTTCTTC. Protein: CASSPQGARDNEQFF.

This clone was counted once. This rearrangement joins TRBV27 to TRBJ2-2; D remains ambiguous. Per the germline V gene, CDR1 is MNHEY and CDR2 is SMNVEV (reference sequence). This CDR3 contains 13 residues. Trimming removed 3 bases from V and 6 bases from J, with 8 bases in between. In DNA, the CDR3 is TGTGCCAGCAGTTTTCGCGGCCCCGGGGAGCTGTTTTTT. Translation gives CASSFRGPGELFF.

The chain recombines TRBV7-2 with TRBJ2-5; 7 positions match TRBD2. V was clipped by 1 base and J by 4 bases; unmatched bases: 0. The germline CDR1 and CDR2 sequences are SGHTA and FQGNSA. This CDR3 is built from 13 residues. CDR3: CASSLGTRETQYF. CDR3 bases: TGTGCCAGCAGCTTAGGGACTAGAGAGACCCAGTACTTC.

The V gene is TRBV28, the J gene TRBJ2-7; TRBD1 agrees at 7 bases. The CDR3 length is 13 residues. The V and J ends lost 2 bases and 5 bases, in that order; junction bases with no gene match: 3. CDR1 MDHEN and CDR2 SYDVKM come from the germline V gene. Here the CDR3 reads CASSLVDRDEQYF. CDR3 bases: TGTGCCAGCAGTTTAGTTGACAGGGACGAGCAGTACTTC. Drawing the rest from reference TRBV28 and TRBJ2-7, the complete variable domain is DVKVTQSSRYLVKRTGEKVFLECVQDMDHENMFWYRQDPGLGLRLIYFSYDVKMKEKGDIPEGYSVSREKKERFSLILESASTNQTSMYLCASSLVDRDEQYFGPGTRLTVT.

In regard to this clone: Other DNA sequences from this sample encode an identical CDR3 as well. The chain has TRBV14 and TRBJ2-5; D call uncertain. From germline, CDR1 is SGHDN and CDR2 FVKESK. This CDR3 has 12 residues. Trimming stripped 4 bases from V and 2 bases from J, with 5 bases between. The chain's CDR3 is CASSPYQETQYF. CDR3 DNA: TGTGCCAGCAGCCCCTATCAAGAGACCCAGTACTTC. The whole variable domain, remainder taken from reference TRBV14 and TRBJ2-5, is EAGVTQFPSHSVIEKGQTVTLRCDPISGHDNLYWYRRVMGKEIKFLLHFVKESKQDESGMPNNRFLAERTGGTYSTLKVQPAELEDSGVYFCASSPYQETQYFGPGTRLLVL.

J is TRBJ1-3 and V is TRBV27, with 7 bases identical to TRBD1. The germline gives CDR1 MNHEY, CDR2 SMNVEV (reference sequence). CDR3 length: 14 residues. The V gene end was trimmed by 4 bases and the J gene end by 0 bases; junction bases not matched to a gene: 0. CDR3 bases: TGTGCCAGCAGTTCAGGGGGCTCTGGAAACACCATATATTTT. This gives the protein CASSSGGSGNTIYF.

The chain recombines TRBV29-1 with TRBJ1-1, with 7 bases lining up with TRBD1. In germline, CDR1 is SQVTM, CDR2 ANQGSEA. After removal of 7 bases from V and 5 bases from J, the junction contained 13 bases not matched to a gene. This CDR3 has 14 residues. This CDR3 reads CSAIQGRGRTEAFF. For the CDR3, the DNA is TGCAGCGCCATACAGGGGCGGGGAAGGACTGAAGCTTTCTTT.

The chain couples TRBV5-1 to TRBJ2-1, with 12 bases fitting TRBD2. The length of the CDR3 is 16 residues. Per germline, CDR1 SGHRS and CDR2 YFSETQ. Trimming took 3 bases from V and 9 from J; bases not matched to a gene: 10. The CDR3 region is CASSSRLAGASGEQFF. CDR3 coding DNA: TGCGCCAGCAGCTCCAGACTAGCGGGAGCGAGTGGTGAGCAGTTCTTC.

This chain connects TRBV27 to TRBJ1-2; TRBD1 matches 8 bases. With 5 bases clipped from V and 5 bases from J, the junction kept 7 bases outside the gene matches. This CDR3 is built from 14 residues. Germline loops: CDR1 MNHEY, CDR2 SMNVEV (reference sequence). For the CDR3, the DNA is TGTGCCAGCAGTCCGGGACAGGATTTTTATGGCTACACCTTC. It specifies CASSPGQDFYGYTF.

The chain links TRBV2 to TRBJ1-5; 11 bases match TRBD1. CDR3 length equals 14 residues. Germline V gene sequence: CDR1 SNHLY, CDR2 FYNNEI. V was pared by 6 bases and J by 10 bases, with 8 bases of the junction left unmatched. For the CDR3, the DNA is TGTGCCAGCAGCAAGGACAGGGGGCAGAGTCCCCAGCATTTT. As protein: CASSKDRGQSPQHF.

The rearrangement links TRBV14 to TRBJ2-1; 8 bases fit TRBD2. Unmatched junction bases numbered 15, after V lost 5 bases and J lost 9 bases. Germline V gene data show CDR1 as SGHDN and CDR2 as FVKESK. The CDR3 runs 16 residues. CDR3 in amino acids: CASSKGVAGSPAEQFF. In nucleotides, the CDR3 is TGTGCCAGCAGCAAAGGGGTAGCGGGAAGTCCCGCTGAGCAGTTCTTC.

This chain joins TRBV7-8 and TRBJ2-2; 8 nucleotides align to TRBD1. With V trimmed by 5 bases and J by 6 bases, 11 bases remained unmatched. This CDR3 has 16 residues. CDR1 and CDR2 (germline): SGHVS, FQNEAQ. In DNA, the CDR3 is TGTGCCAGCAGCGCTGGGACAGGCCACCCACCCGGGGAGCTGTTTTTT. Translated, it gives CASSAGTGHPPGELFF.

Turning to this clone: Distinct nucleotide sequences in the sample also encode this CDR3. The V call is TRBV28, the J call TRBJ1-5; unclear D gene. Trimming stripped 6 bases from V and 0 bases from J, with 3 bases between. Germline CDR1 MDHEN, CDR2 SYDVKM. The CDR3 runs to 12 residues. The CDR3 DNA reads TGTGCCAGCAGCAATAGCAATCAGCCCCAGCATTTT. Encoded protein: CASSNSNQPQHF. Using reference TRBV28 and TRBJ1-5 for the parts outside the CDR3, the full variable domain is DVKVTQSSRYLVKRTGEKVFLECVQDMDHENMFWYRQDPGLGLRLIYFSYDVKMKEKGDIPEGYSVSREKKERFSLILESASTNQTSMYLCASSNSNQPQHFGDGTRLSIL.

DNA for the CDR3: TGTGCCAGCAGTTCATCCGGGGGGTACTATGGCTACACCTTC. As protein: CASSSSGGYYGYTF. The rearrangement joins TRBV27 to TRBJ1-2, with a weak D call TRBD1 (5 bases). Germline CDR1 reads MNHEY; CDR2 reads SMNVEV (reference sequence). The CDR3 extends over 14 amino acids. The V and J ends lost 4 bases and 3 bases respectively, with 12 bases between them.

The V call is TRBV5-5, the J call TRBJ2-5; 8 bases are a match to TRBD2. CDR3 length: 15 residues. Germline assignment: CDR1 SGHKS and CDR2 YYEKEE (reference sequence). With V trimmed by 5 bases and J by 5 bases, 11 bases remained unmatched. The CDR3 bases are TGTGCCAGCAGACCCCCGCGGGGGGCGGGTGAGACCCAGTACTTC. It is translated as CASRPPRGAGETQYF.